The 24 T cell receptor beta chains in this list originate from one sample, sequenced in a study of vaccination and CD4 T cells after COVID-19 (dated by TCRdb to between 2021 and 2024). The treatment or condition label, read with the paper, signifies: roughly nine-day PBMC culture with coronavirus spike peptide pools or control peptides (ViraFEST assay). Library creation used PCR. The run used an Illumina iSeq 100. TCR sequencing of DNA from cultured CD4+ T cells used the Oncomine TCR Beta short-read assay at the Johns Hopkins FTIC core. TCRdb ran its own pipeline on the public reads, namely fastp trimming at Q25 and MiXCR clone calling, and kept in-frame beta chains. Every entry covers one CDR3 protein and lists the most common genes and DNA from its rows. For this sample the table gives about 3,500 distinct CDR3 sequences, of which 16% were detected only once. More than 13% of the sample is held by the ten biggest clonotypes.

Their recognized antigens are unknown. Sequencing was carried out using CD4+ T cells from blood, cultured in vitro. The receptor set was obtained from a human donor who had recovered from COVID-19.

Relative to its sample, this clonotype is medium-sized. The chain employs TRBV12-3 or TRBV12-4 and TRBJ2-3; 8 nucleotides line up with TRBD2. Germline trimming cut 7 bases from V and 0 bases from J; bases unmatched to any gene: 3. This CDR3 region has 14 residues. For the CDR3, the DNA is TGTGCCAGCACCACTAGCGGTAGCACAGATACGCAGTATTTT. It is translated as CASTTSGSTDTQYF.

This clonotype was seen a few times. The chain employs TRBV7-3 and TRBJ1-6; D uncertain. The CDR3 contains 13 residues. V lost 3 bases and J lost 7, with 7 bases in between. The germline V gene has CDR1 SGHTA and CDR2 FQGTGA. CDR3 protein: CASSLAGNSPLHF. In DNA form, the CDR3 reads TGTGCCAGCAGCTTGGCGGGAAATTCACCCCTCCACTTT. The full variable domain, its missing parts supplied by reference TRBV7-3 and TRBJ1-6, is GAGVSQTPSNKVTEKGKYVELRCDPISGHTALYWYRQSLGQGPEFLIYFQGTGAADDSGLPNDRFFAVRPEGSVSTLKIQRTERGDSAVYLCASSLAGNSPLHFGNGTRLTVT.

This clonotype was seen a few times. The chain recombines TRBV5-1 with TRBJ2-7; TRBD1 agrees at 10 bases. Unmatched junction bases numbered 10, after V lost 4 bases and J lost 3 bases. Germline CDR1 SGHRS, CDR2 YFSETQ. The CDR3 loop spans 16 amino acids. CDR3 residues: CASSGGTGADYYEQYF. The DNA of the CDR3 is TGCGCCAGCAGCGGAGGGACAGGGGCGGATTACTACGAGCAGTACTTC.

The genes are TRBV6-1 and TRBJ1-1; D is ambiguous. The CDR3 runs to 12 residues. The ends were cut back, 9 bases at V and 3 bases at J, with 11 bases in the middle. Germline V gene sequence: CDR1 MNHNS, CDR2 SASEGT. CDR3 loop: CASWRADTEAFF. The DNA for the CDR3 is TGTGCCAGTTGGAGGGCTGACACTGAAGCTTTCTTT.

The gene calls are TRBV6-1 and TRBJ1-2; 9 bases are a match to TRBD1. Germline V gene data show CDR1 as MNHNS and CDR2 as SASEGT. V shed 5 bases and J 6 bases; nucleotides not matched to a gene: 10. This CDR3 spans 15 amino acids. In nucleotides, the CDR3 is TGTGCCAGCAGTCCCGGGACAGGGAGGTACGATGGCTACACCTTC. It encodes CASSPGTGRYDGYTF.

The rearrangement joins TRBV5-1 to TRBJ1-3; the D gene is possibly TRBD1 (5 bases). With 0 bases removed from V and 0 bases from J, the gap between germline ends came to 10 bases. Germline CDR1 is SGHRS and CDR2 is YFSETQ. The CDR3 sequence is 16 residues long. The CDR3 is CASSLDPQGSGNTIYF. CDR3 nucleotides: TGCGCCAGCAGCTTGGACCCTCAGGGCTCTGGAAACACCATATATTTT.

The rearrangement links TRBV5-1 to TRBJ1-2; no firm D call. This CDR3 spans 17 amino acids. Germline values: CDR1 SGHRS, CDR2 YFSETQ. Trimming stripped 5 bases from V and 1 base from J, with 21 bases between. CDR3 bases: TGCGCCAGCAGTTTTTCCCACCCAGACATATTTAACTATGGCTACACCTTC. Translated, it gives CASSFSHPDIFNYGYTF.

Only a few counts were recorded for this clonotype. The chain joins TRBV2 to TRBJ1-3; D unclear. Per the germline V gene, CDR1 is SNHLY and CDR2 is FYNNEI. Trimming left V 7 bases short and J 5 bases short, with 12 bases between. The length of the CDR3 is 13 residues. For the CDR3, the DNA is TGTGCCAGCACGTCGGAGGCGAGAAACACCATATATTTT. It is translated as CASTSEARNTIYF.

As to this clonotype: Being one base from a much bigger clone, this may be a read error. In DNA form, the CDR3 reads TGTGCCAGCAGATACCCGGGACAGGGGGAGGACACTGAAGCTTTCTTT. This sequence encodes CASRYPGQGEDTEAFF. The chain has TRBV6-5 and TRBJ1-1; 11 positions match TRBD1. This CDR3 contains 16 residues. Trimming cost V 6 bases and J 3 bases; bases outside gene matches: 9. Per the germline V gene, CDR1 is MNHEY and CDR2 is SVGAGI.

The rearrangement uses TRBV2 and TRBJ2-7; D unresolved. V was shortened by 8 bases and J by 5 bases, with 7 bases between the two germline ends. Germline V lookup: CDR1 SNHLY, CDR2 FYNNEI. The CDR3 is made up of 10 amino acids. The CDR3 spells CASESHEQYF. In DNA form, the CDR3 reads TGTGCCAGCGAGAGTCACGAGCAGTACTTC.

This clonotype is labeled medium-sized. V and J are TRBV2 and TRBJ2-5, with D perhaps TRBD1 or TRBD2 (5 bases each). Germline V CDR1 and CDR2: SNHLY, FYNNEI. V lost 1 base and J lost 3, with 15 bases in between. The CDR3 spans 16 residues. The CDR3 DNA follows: TGTGCCAGCAGTGAAGGTACGCTACGAGGGGAAGAGACCCAGTACTTC. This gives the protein CASSEGTLRGEETQYF.

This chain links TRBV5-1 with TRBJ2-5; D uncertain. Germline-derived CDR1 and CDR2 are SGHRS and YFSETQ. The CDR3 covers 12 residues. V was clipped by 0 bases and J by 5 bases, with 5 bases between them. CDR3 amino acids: CASSLGAETQYF. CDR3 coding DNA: TGCGCCAGCAGCTTGGGGGCCGAGACCCAGTACTTC.

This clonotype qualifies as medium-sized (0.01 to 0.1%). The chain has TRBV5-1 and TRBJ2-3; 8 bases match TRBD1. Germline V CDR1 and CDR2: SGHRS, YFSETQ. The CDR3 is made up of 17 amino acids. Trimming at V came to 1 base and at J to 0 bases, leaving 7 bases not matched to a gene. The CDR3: CASSLTGTGYSTDTQYF. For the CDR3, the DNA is TGCGCCAGCAGCTTGACGGGGACAGGCTATAGCACAGATACGCAGTATTTT.

CDR3 loop: CASSEALVGNTIYF. The CDR3 DNA follows: TGTGCCAGCAGTGAAGCGCTTGTCGGAAACACCATATATTTT. The V and J genes are TRBV2 and TRBJ1-3; D not resolved. This CDR3 has 14 amino acids. Germline lookup yields CDR1 SNHLY and CDR2 FYNNEI. V lost 0 bases and J 4 bases, leaving 7 bases between the germline ends.

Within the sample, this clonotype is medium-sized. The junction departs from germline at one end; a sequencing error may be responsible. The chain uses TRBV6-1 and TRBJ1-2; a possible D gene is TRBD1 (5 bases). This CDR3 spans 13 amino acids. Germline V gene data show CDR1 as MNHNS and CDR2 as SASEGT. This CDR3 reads CARRDDGNYGYTF. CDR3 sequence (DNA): TGTGCCCGCAGGGACGACGGAAACTATGGCTACACCTTC.

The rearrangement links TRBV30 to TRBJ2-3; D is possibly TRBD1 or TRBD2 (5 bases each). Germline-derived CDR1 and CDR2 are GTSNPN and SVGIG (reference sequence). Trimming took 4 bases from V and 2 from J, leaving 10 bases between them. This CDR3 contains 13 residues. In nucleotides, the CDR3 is TGTGCCTGGACTGGGGGTTTCACAGATACGCAGTATTTT. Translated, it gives CAWTGGFTDTQYF.

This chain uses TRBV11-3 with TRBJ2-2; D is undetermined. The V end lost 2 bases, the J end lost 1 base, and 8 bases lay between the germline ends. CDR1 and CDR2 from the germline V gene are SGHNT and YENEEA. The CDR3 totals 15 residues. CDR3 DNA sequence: TGTGCCAGCAGCTTAAGGGCCGGGAACACCGGGGAGCTGTTTTTT. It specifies CASSLRAGNTGELFF.

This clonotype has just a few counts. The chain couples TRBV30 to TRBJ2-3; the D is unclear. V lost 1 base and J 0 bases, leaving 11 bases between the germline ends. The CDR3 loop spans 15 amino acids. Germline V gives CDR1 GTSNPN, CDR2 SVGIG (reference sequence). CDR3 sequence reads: CAWSEVVTSTDTQYF. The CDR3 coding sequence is TGTGCCTGGAGTGAAGTCGTGACTAGCACAGATACGCAGTATTTT.

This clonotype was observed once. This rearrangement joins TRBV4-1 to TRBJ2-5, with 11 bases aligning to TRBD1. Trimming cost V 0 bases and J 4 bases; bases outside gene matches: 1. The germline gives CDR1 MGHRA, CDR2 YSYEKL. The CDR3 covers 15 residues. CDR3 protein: CASSQEGTGGETQYF. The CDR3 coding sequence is TGCGCCAGCAGCCAAGAGGGGACAGGGGGAGAGACCCAGTACTTC.

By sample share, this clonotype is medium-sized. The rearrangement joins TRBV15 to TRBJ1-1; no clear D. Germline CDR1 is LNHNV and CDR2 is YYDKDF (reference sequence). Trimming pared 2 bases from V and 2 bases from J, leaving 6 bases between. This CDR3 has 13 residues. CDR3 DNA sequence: TGTGCCACCAGCAGAAAAGAAAACACTGAAGCTTTCTTT. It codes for CATSRKENTEAFF.

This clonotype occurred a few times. DNA of the CDR3: TGCGCCAGCAGCCCCGACGGACTAGAACAAGAGACCCAGTACTTC. Protein: CASSPDGLEQETQYF. V and J are TRBV4-1 and TRBJ2-5; 7 nucleotides agree with TRBD2. The CDR3 extends over 15 amino acids. Germline V gene data show CDR1 as MGHRA and CDR2 as YSYEKL. Trimming removed 4 bases from V and 2 bases from J; junction bases left unmatched: 7.

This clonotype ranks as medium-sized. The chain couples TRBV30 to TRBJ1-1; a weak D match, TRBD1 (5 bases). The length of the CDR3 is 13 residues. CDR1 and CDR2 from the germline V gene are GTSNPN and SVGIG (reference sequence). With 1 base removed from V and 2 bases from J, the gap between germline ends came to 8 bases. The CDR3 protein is CAWSGGFNTEAFF. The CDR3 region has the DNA TGTGCCTGGAGTGGGGGCTTTAACACTGAAGCTTTCTTT.

The CDR3, as DNA: TGCGCCAGCAGCTTGACGGACGGAAGCACAGATACGCAGTATTTT. Protein sequence: CASSLTDGSTDTQYF. The chain carries TRBV5-1 and TRBJ2-3; D unresolved. The CDR3 runs to 15 residues. The V and J ends lost 1 base and 0 bases respectively, with 9 bases between them. Germline lookup yields CDR1 SGHRS and CDR2 YFSETQ. Variable domain in full (rest from reference TRBV5-1 and TRBJ2-3): KAGVTQTPRYLIKTRGQQVTLSCSPISGHRSVSWYQQTPGQGLQFLFEYFSETQRNKGNFPGRFSGRQFSNSRSEMNVSTLELGDSALYLCASSLTDGSTDTQYFGPGTRLTVL.

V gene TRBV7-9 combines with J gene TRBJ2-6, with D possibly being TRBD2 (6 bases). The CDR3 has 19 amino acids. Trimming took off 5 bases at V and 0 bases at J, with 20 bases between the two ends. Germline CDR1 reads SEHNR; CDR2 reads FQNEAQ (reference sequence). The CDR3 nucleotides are TGTGCCAGCAGCCGTAAACGGGGGACTCCTGGCTCTGGGGCCAACGTCCTGACTTTC. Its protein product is CASSRKRGTPGSGANVLTF.